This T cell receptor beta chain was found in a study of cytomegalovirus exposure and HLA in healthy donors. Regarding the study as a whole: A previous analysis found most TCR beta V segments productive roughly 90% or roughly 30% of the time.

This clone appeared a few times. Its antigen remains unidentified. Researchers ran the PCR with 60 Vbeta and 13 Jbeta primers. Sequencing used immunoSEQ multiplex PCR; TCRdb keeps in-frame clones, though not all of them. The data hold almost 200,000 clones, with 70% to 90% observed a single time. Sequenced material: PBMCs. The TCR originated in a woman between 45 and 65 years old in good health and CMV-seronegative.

The CDR3 sequence is CASSSQGGTGAYEQYF. The CDR3, as DNA: TGTGCCAGCAGCTCCCAGGGGGGGACAGGAGCCTACGAGCAGTACTTC. The gene calls are TRBV7-2 and TRBJ2-7; D might be TRBD1 (8 bases). The CDR3 is made up of 16 amino acids. Trimming took off 4 bases at V and 2 bases at J, with 18 bases between the two ends. Germline V gene sequence: CDR1 SGHTA, CDR2 FQGNSA.